This T cell receptor beta chain comes out of a study of shared clonotypes between healthy human individuals. Free of recent acute infections or vaccinations, the donors were healthy HIV-negative adults. The table came from immunoSEQ multiplex PCR; TCRdb's copy has only in-frame clones and leaves some out. Of about 1 million clones listed, around 78% are singletons. There are 12 residues in the CDR3. The germline CDR1 and CDR2 sequences are GTSNPN and SVGIG (reference sequence). V was cut by 0 bases and J by 5 bases, with 8 bases left in between. The V call is TRBV30, the J call TRBJ2-7; D unresolved. Material for sequencing was memory CD4+ T cells from PBMCs. Stated subset: CD45RA-negative fraction. The sequence came from a man in his late teens or twenties in good health. Some clones in this sample may be carry-over from other donors' samples. This CDR3 is CAWSVVFHEQYF. CDR3 bases: TGTGCCTGGAGTGTGGTCTTCCACGAGCAGTACTTC.